Below, 27 T cell receptor beta chains from the same sample are listed, as sequenced in a study of T cells in Graves' hyperthyroidism and ophthalmopathy. Amplification of TCR beta CDR3 regions used RNA as the template. HTBI primers were employed in a first-round RT-PCR of the TCR CDR3. TCRdb re-analysed the multiplex PCR reads in MiXCR, keeping a single row per CDR3 protein. The data show hundreds of thousands of distinct CDR3 sequences, with around a sixth seen just once and approximately 14% held by the top ten. Material for sequencing was blood. All receptors come from a woman aged 18-29 years with Graves' hyperthyroidism.

This clonotype was seen many times. This chain connects TRBV6-5 to TRBJ1-2, with 7 bases aligning to TRBD1. This CDR3 is built from 15 residues. The germline gives CDR1 MNHEY, CDR2 SVGAGI. Germline trimming cut 2 bases from V and 3 bases from J; bases unmatched to any gene: 6. The CDR3 bases are TGTGCCAGCAGTTACGTGGAGGGGGCCTACTATGGCTACACCTTC. Its translation is CASSYVEGAYYGYTF.

This clonotype was counted ten times or more. This sequence joins TRBV5-5 and TRBJ2-7, with D perhaps matching TRBD2 (5 bases). The CDR3 has 15 residues. V lost 4 bases and J lost 2, with 16 bases in between. Germline V lookup: CDR1 SGHKS, CDR2 YYEKEE (reference sequence). In DNA, the CDR3 is TGTGCCAGCAGCCGGGCGTCGGGATTCACCTACGAGCAGTACTTC. Translation: CASSRASGFTYEQYF.

The chain employs TRBV6-2 or TRBV6-3 and TRBJ2-1; 7 bases fit TRBD1. J lost 2 bases, V lost 0 bases, and 4 bases had no gene match. Germline V gene data show CDR1 as MNHEY and CDR2 as SVGEGT. The CDR3 runs 16 residues. CDR3 sequence reads: CASSYSRQGPYNEQFF. Here the CDR3 DNA reads TGTGCCAGCAGTTACTCTAGACAGGGACCCTACAATGAGCAGTTCTTC.

The sample holds many counts of this clonotype. CDR3 loop: CASTSRQPSNQPQHF. CDR3 in DNA: TGTGCCAGCACTTCCCGACAGCCTAGCAATCAGCCCCAGCATTTT. The J gene is TRBJ1-5, the V gene TRBV2; TRBD1 might be the D (5 bases). Germline values: CDR1 SNHLY, CDR2 FYNNEI. The CDR3 loop spans 15 amino acids. The germline V and J ends were trimmed by 7 bases and 0 bases, with 13 bases remaining between them.

This clonotype has a handful of counts. The chain uses TRBV29-1 and TRBJ1-2; no clear D. The CDR3 sequence is 10 residues long. The ends were cut back, 5 bases at V and 7 bases at J, with 8 bases in the middle. Germline V gene sequence: CDR1 SQVTM, CDR2 ANQGSEA. The CDR3 DNA reads as TGCAGCGTTAGTGACGGTGGCTACACCTTC. This encodes CSVSDGGYTF.

This clonotype turned up a few times. V gene TRBV6-5 combines with J gene TRBJ2-5; D may match TRBD1 or TRBD2 (7 bases each). The CDR3 is 18 amino acids. The V end was cut by 3 bases, the J end by 3 bases, with 23 bases between. Germline CDR1 is MNHEY and CDR2 is SVGAGI. CDR3 loop: CASSYPGGGRVGEETQYF. For the CDR3, the DNA is TGTGCCAGCAGTTATCCAGGGGGGGGCAGGGTGGGAGAAGAGACCCAGTACTTC.

A few counts support this clonotype. V and J are TRBV10-3 and TRBJ1-1; TRBD1 agrees at 7 bases. V was pared by 6 bases and J by 7 bases, with 2 bases of the junction left unmatched. CDR1 ENHRY and CDR2 SYGVKD come from the germline V gene. The CDR3 is 11 amino acids. The CDR3 is CAIRDRIEAFF. CDR3 DNA: TGTGCCATCAGGGACAGGATTGAAGCTTTCTTT.

This clonotype was counted between two and nine times. The gene calls are TRBV10-1 and TRBJ2-2; the D is unclear. CDR1 WNHNN and CDR2 SYGVQD come from the germline V gene (reference sequence). The CDR3 extends over 15 amino acids. V was pared by 2 bases and J by 8 bases, with 15 bases between. Here the CDR3 DNA reads TGCGCCAGCAGTGAGGGGTCCGCTACCACGGGGGAGCTGTTTTTT. This translates into CASSEGSATTGELFF.

This clonotype was recorded a few times. The chain employs TRBV4-1 and TRBJ1-2, with a weak D call TRBD1 (5 bases). The CDR3 is 15 residues long. From germline, CDR1 is MGHRA and CDR2 YSYEKL. Trimming removed 1 base at V and 9 bases at J, with 18 bases between. CDR3 DNA sequence: TGCGCCAGCAGCCAAGGGGCAGGGCTGGAAGAACGCTACACCTTC. Translating it yields CASSQGAGLEERYTF.

The genes are TRBV7-9 and TRBJ1-3, with D uncertain. Trimming removed 5 bases at V and 1 base at J, with 9 bases between. CDR3 length: 14 residues. Germline CDR1 SEHNR, CDR2 FQNEAQ (reference sequence). CDR3 protein: CASSHGSSGNTIYF. CDR3 in DNA: TGTGCCAGCAGCCACGGGAGTTCTGGAAACACCATATATTTT.

This chain links TRBV5-6 with TRBJ1-6; a weak D match, TRBD1 (5 bases). V shed 4 bases and J shed 2 bases, with 13 bases lying between them. The CDR3 has 16 residues. Germline CDR1 is SGHDT and CDR2 is YYEEEE. CDR3 DNA sequence: TGTGCCAGCAGCAAGGGGCCACAGGCCTATAATTCACCCCTCCACTTT. This encodes CASSKGPQAYNSPLHF.

This clonotype was seen at least ten times. The V gene is TRBV11-2, the J gene TRBJ2-1, with 12 bases matching TRBD2. There are 16 residues in the CDR3. Germline V lookup: CDR1 SGHAT, CDR2 FQNNGV. J lost 7 bases, V lost 4 bases, and 8 bases had no gene match. CDR3 coding DNA: TGTGCCAGCAGCTCCTCCCTGACTAGCGGGAGAAATGAGCAGTTCTTC. It translates to CASSSSLTSGRNEQFF.

This clonotype was detected a few times. The chain carries TRBV27 and TRBJ2-7; 9 positions agree with TRBD1. Germline V gives CDR1 MNHEY, CDR2 SMNVEV (reference sequence). This CDR3 contains 15 residues. The J segment lost 5 bases and the V segment lost 7 bases, leaving 12 bases of the junction unmatched. In nucleotides, the CDR3 is TGTGCCAGCAATTTCGAAGGGACAGGGCTGGACGAGCAGTACTTC. Residues: CASNFEGTGLDEQYF.

CDR3 coding DNA: TGCGCCAGCAGCCAAGGTCTTTTGAGAGGGGGAGGGACTGAAGCTTTCTTT. Residues: CASSQGLLRGGGTEAFF. The chain couples TRBV4-1 to TRBJ1-1, with a possible D match to TRBD1 (6 bases). V lost 1 base and J lost 5, with 20 bases in between. CDR1 is MGHRA and CDR2 is YSYEKL in the germline V gene. CDR3 length equals 17 residues.

This clonotype was seen at least ten times. The chain couples TRBV27 to TRBJ1-1; D not resolved. Germline CDR1 reads MNHEY; CDR2 reads SMNVEV (reference sequence). The CDR3 length is 15 residues. The V gene lost 6 bases and the J gene lost 4 bases, with 18 bases spanning the gap. In DNA form, the CDR3 reads TGTGCCAGCAGCCAATTGGCAGAAACGTTCACTGAAGCTTTCTTT. Amino acids: CASSQLAETFTEAFF.

This chain uses TRBV11-2 with TRBJ2-1; D ambiguous. V gave up 4 bases and J gave up 6 bases, with 16 bases separating them. Per the germline V gene, CDR1 is SGHAT and CDR2 is FQNNGV. The CDR3 contains 15 residues. For the CDR3, the DNA is TGTGCCAGCAGCTCCCCCGTAAATTCGGGCAATGAGCAGTTCTTC. Translated, it gives CASSSPVNSGNEQFF.

This clonotype was observed at least ten times. The chain carries TRBV7-2 and TRBJ1-2; D gene unclear. The germline V and J ends were trimmed by 0 bases and 2 bases, with 10 bases remaining between them. The germline gives CDR1 SGHTA, CDR2 FQGNSA. This CDR3 is 15 amino acids long. The CDR3 reads CASSLAGRMNYGYTF. The CDR3 nucleotides read TGTGCCAGCAGCTTAGCGGGCAGGATGAACTATGGCTACACCTTC.

This clonotype was seen repeatedly, ten times or more. In nucleotides, the CDR3 is TGTGCCAGCAGACCACCCTCCAACGCAGATACGCAGTATTTT. It is translated as CASRPPSNADTQYF. The V call is TRBV12-3 or TRBV12-4, the J call TRBJ2-3; D not certain. The CDR3 is 14 amino acids. V dropped 6 bases and J dropped 4 bases, with 14 bases sitting between them.

The V gene is TRBV20-1, the J gene TRBJ2-7, with TRBD1 identical over 11 bases. CDR1 and CDR2 from the germline V gene are DFQATT and SNEGSKA (reference sequence). Germline trimming cut 5 bases from V and 4 bases from J; bases unmatched to any gene: 4. The CDR3 runs to 13 residues. CDR3 DNA: TGCAGTGCTCCCGGACAGGGGGCGTACGAGCAGTACTTC. Residues: CSAPGQGAYEQYF.

V gene TRBV4-1 combines with J gene TRBJ2-7; D is undetermined. Trimming removed 1 base from V and 0 bases from J, with 7 bases in between. Per the germline V gene, CDR1 is MGHRA and CDR2 is YSYEKL. This CDR3 region has 14 residues. This chain's CDR3 is CASSQVVVSYEQYF. The DNA of the CDR3 is TGCGCCAGCAGCCAAGTGGTGGTCTCCTACGAGCAGTACTTC.

V and J are TRBV4-2 and TRBJ1-4; D is possibly TRBD1 (6 bases). Germline lookup yields CDR1 LGHNA and CDR2 YNFKEQ. There are 18 residues in the CDR3. V was shortened by 5 bases and J by 2 bases, with 21 bases between the two germline ends. CDR3 nucleotides: TGTGCCAGCAGCATCGGAGGGGGAACCCGCTCGACTAATGAAAAACTGTTTTTT. Translation gives CASSIGGGTRSTNEKLFF.

On this clonotype itself: This may be a read error, as it is one base from a much larger clone. The rearrangement links TRBV7-3 to TRBJ2-3, with 10 bases lining up with TRBD2. V gave up 5 bases and J gave up 2 bases; unmatched junction bases: 7. The germline CDR1 and CDR2 sequences are SGHTA and FQGTGA. This CDR3 contains 16 residues. This chain's CDR3 is CASSLTSGDDTDTQYF. The CDR3 bases are TGTGCCAGCAGCCTCACTAGCGGGGACGACACAGATACGCAGTATTTT.

The chain employs TRBV6-2 or TRBV6-3 and TRBJ1-1, with 7 nucleotides matching TRBD1. J gave up 4 bases and V 5 bases, and 10 bases lay outside the gene matches. CDR1 MNHEY and CDR2 SVGEGT come from the germline V gene. The CDR3 covers 15 residues. The CDR3 loop is CASSDRQGGITEAFF. The CDR3 nucleotides are TGTGCCAGCAGTGACAGACAGGGTGGTATCACTGAAGCTTTCTTT.

The chain links TRBV20-1 to TRBJ1-1; tentative D call: TRBD1 (5 bases). The germline V and J ends were trimmed by 4 bases and 0 bases, with 12 bases remaining between them. This CDR3 is 14 amino acids long. The germline gives CDR1 DFQATT, CDR2 SNEGSKA (reference sequence). In DNA, the CDR3 is TGCAGTGCTAAGTCCGGACACTTGAACACTGAAGCTTTCTTT. This translates into CSAKSGHLNTEAFF.

This clonotype was recorded once. The V and J genes are TRBV19 and TRBJ1-1; D remains unclear. The V end lost 0 bases, the J end lost 4 bases, and 9 bases lay between the germline ends. In germline, CDR1 is LNHDA, CDR2 SQIVND (reference sequence). The length of the CDR3 is 14 residues. CDR3 coding DNA: TGTGCCAGTAGTATAGATTCACCGTCCACTGAAGCTTTCTTT. Translating it yields CASSIDSPSTEAFF.

This clonotype was picked up many times. V gene TRBV5-1 combines with J gene TRBJ1-6, with D possibly being TRBD1 (6 bases). Looked up from germline, CDR1 is SGHRS and CDR2 is YFSETQ. V was cut by 0 bases and J by 7 bases, with 11 bases left in between. This CDR3 comprises 15 residues. CDR3 sequence (DNA): TGCGCCAGCAGCTTGGCACAGGGAACGAATTCACCCCTCCACTTT. This gives the protein CASSLAQGTNSPLHF.

This clonotype has ten or more counts. The chain links TRBV28 to TRBJ2-5; TRBD1 agrees at 8 bases. The CDR3 spans 12 residues. Per germline, CDR1 MDHEN and CDR2 SYDVKM. Trimming removed 9 bases from V and 5 bases from J; junction bases left unmatched: 5. The CDR3 loop reads CASGTGVETQYF. DNA for the CDR3: TGTGCCAGTGGGACAGGCGTGGAGACCCAGTACTTC.